This T cell receptor (beta chain) was sequenced during a study of a mutant IDH1 vaccine in newly diagnosed glioma. The repertoire was sequenced with immunoSEQ multiplex PCR; TCRdb's copy has only in-frame clones and lacks some. The table records fewer than 65,000 clones, approximately 80% of them present only once. This CDR3 has 14 amino acids. CDR1 and CDR2 (germline): MNHEY, SVGAGI. Trimming at V came to 5 bases and at J to 7 bases, leaving 10 bases not matched to a gene. Time point given: baseline, week 1 (first vaccination visit). Sample treatment: pre-vaccination baseline after standard-of-care therapy.

This TCR was recovered from a woman between 40 and 55 years old with glioma. The chain recombines TRBV6-5 with TRBJ1-2, with 7 bases identical to TRBD1. Sequenced material: PBMCs, taken from a glioma patient treated with radiotherapy, temozolomide or both. The CDR3: CASSPTGYRGGYTF. Written as DNA, the CDR3 is TGTGCCAGCAGTCCGACAGGGTACAGAGGTGGCTACACCTTC.